This TCR beta chain was retrieved from a study of blood T cell repertoires in COVID-19. The wider study: The United States, Italy and Spain provided the acute and convalescent COVID-19 samples. PBMCs, B-cell-depleted T cells, or T cells provided the cDNA or gDNA that made up the material.

Worth noting for this clone: A junction end diverges from the germline sequence, so it may reflect a read error.

Germline V lookup: CDR1 MNHEY, CDR2 SVGEGT. CDR3 length: 11 amino acids. As originally analysed: Estimates of nucleated cell counts were drawn from the amplification of reference gene primers. Here immunoSEQ multiplex PCR was the method, and the copy in TCRdb shows in-frame clones only, minus some. D and trimming were read from the DNA, whereas the V and J calls and clone size are those reported in that table. The repertoire holds fewer than 200,000 clones, roughly 87% seen once, with roughly a fifth in the top ten. The V gene is TRBV6-2 or TRBV6-3, the J gene TRBJ2-7, with D unresolved. The sequence was obtained from a man in his 60s with active or convalescent COVID-19. Source material: peripheral blood. The DNA for the CDR3 is TGTGCCAGCAGTCACTCCTACGAGCAGTACTTC. It translates to CASSHSYEQYF.